One sample yielded the 29 T cell receptor beta chains listed below, sequenced in a study of blood T cell repertoires in COVID-19. Produced via immunoSEQ multiplex PCR; TCRdb's table is partial and in-frame only. This sample has about 250,000 clones, with approximately 91% found just once. Sequenced sample: peripheral blood. The receptors shown here come from a woman aged 40 to 50 who had recovered from COVID-19.

V is TRBV18 and J is TRBJ2-1; 10 nucleotides align to TRBD1. In germline, CDR1 is KGHSH, CDR2 LQKENI. The V gene end was trimmed by 4 bases and the J gene end by 6 bases; junction bases not matched to a gene: 6. The CDR3 extends over 15 amino acids. CDR3 protein: CASSRAGTGVNEQFF. The CDR3 bases are TGTGCCAGCTCACGCGCCGGGACAGGGGTCAATGAGCAGTTCTTC.

This clone was found a few times. The genes are TRBV7-9 and TRBJ1-2, with D unresolved. The CDR3 is made up of 14 amino acids. Trimming took 1 base from V and 8 from J, leaving 14 bases between them. CDR1 SEHNR and CDR2 FQNEAQ come from the germline V gene (reference sequence). The CDR3 DNA sequence: TGTGCCAGCAGCTTAGGGGCCAGTGTACCCGGCTACACCTTC. Translating it yields CASSLGASVPGYTF.

The rearrangement links TRBV25-1 to TRBJ2-3, with 7 bases lining up with TRBD2. The J segment lost 1 base and the V segment lost 3 bases, leaving 7 bases of the junction unmatched. Germline V gene data show CDR1 as MGHDK and CDR2 as SYGVNS. The CDR3 runs to 16 residues. The CDR3 bases are TGTGCCAGCAGTGATTCGGCGCGGGAGCGCACAGATACGCAGTATTTT. It codes for CASSDSARERTDTQYF.

This chain joins TRBV30 and TRBJ1-1; the match to TRBD1 covers 9 bases. The CDR3 covers 15 residues. In germline, CDR1 is GTSNPN, CDR2 SVGIG (reference sequence). After removal of 3 bases from V and 1 base from J, the junction contained 6 bases not matched to a gene. The CDR3 coding sequence is TGTGCCTGGAGCAGGACGGACAGGGGGAACACTGAAGCTTTCTTT. Residues: CAWSRTDRGNTEAFF.

The chain carries TRBV7-6 and TRBJ2-7; no clear D gene. This CDR3 has 13 amino acids. Germline CDR1 SGHVS, CDR2 FNYEAQ. The V and J ends lost 0 bases and 7 bases respectively, with 10 bases between them. CDR3 coding DNA: TGTGCCAGCAGCTTAGCGCGGTCGCGGGAGCAGTACTTC. Translated, it gives CASSLARSREQYF.

The CDR3 nucleotides are TGTGCCAGCAGTCCCCAGGGTGTGGAGGAGACCCAGTACTTC. This sequence encodes CASSPQGVEETQYF. J is TRBJ2-5 and V is TRBV28; perhaps TRBD1 as D (5 bases). Trimming took 5 bases from V and 5 from J, leaving 15 bases between them. The CDR3 runs to 14 residues. Looked up from germline, CDR1 is MDHEN and CDR2 is SYDVKM.

The rearrangement uses TRBV19 and TRBJ2-7; maybe TRBD1 (5 bases). The germline gives CDR1 LNHDA, CDR2 SQIVND (reference sequence). V lost 3 bases and J lost 2, with 20 bases in between. The CDR3 spans 17 residues. The CDR3 DNA follows: TGTGCCAGTAGTATGGGCAGGGATTCTTCGGTTCCCTACGAGCAGTACTTC. Its translation is CASSMGRDSSVPYEQYF. Filled out from reference TRBV19 and TRBJ2-7, the complete variable domain reads DGGITQSPKYLFRKEGQNVTLSCEQNLNHDAMYWYRQDPGQGLRLIYYSQIVNDFQKGDIAEGYSVSREKKESFPLTVTSAQKNPTAFYLCASSMGRDSSVPYEQYFGPGTRLTVT.

V gene TRBV7-2 combines with J gene TRBJ1-4; 9 bases fit TRBD1. This CDR3 is 15 amino acids long. CDR1 and CDR2 from the germline V gene are SGHTA and FQGNSA. The J segment lost 8 bases and the V segment lost 5 bases, leaving 9 bases of the junction unmatched. In DNA form, the CDR3 reads TGTGCCAGCAGCCAACAGGGGGCGGGAAGGGAAAAACTGTTTTTT. Amino acid sequence: CASSQQGAGREKLFF.

The gene calls are TRBV2 and TRBJ1-1, with 7 bases identical to TRBD1. CDR1 and CDR2 (germline): SNHLY, FYNNEI. V was clipped by 8 bases and J by 0 bases; unmatched bases: 6. There are 14 residues in the CDR3. The CDR3 DNA reads TGTGCCAGCCACCGGGACAGAATGAACACTGAAGCTTTCTTT. Translation: CASHRDRMNTEAFF.

V and J are TRBV14 and TRBJ2-7; 7 nucleotides agree with TRBD2. The germline gives CDR1 SGHDN, CDR2 FVKESK. The CDR3 has 15 residues. The ends lost 0 bases at V and 6 bases at J; junction bases unmatched: 8. The CDR3 DNA reads TGTGCCAGCAGCCAAGAGTGGGGAGGGAGAGGCGAGCAGTACTTC. It specifies CASSQEWGGRGEQYF.

This clone was counted once. The chain links TRBV18 to TRBJ1-1, with D perhaps matching TRBD1 (5 bases). Germline loops: CDR1 KGHSH, CDR2 LQKENI. The ends were cut back, 3 bases at V and 7 bases at J, with 6 bases in the middle. The CDR3 is 11 residues long. In DNA, the CDR3 is TGTGCCAGCTCACCCGACAGTGAAGCTTTCTTT. This sequence encodes CASSPDSEAFF.

This chain connects TRBV6-6 to TRBJ1-2; 7 nucleotides line up with TRBD1. Looked up from germline, CDR1 is MNHNY and CDR2 is SVGAGI (reference sequence). The CDR3 has 14 amino acids. With 4 bases clipped from V and 5 bases from J, the junction kept 7 bases outside the gene matches. Here the CDR3 reads CASSLGQPSYGYTF. The CDR3 DNA sequence: TGTGCCAGCAGTTTGGGACAGCCATCTTATGGCTACACCTTC.

This sequence joins TRBV9 and TRBJ2-2; no definite D call. The CDR3 length is 14 residues. Germline CDR1 and CDR2: SGDLS and YYNGEE. The V end lost 5 bases, the J end lost 1 base, and 9 bases lay between the germline ends. CDR3 loop: CASRDGVNTGELFF. CDR3 DNA sequence: TGTGCCAGCAGAGACGGAGTGAACACCGGGGAGCTGTTTTTT. Full variable domain (outside the CDR3, taken from reference TRBV9 and TRBJ2-2): DSGVTQTPKHLITATGQRVTLRCSPRSGDLSVYWYQQSLDQGLQFLIQYYNGEERAKGNILERFSAQQFPDLHSELNLSSLELGDSALYFCASRDGVNTGELFFGEGSRLTVL.

The chain combines TRBV5-1 with TRBJ1-5; D possibly corresponds to TRBD1 (6 bases). Trimming took 0 bases from V and 9 from J, leaving 13 bases between them. Germline V gene sequence: CDR1 SGHRS, CDR2 YFSETQ. The CDR3 runs 14 residues. This CDR3 is CASSLEGHQGPQHF. CDR3 nucleotides: TGCGCCAGCAGCTTGGAGGGACATCAGGGGCCCCAGCATTTT.

The rearrangement uses TRBV7-8 and TRBJ2-3, with 13 bases lining up with TRBD2. The CDR3 is 12 amino acids. The J segment lost 14 bases and the V segment lost 5 bases, leaving 4 bases of the junction unmatched. Germline-derived CDR1 and CDR2 are SGHVS and FQNEAQ. CDR3 residues: CASSPGTSGAYF. The CDR3 DNA reads TGTGCCAGCAGCCCCGGGACTAGCGGGGCGTATTTT.

The rearrangement links TRBV30 to TRBJ2-5, with 10 bases fitting TRBD1. This CDR3 region has 13 residues. The V segment lost 5 bases and the J segment 2 bases; nucleotides outside the gene matches: 2. Germline loops: CDR1 GTSNPN, CDR2 SVGIG (reference sequence). The CDR3 region has the DNA TGTGCCTGGGGGGGACAGGGGCAAGAGACCCAGTACTTC. Its protein is CAWGGQGQETQYF.

Here the CDR3 reads CATSSTPEAERKNIQYF. CDR3 bases: TGTGCCACCAGCAGTACCCCGGAGGCGGAACGCAAAAACATTCAGTACTTC. The genes are TRBV15 and TRBJ2-4; weak D call: TRBD2 (5 bases). CDR3 length: 17 amino acids. The V end lost 3 bases, the J end lost 3 bases, and 18 bases lay between the germline ends. Germline V gene data show CDR1 as LNHNV and CDR2 as YYDKDF (reference sequence).

V usage is TRBV5-1 and J usage is TRBJ2-3; no clear D. Trimming stripped 0 bases from V and 6 bases from J, with 8 bases between. CDR3 length equals 13 residues. CDR1 is SGHRS, CDR2 YFSETQ, per germline. The CDR3: CASSLDSSDTQYF. CDR3 nucleotides: TGCGCCAGCAGCTTGGACTCCTCGGATACGCAGTATTTT.

The chain uses TRBV7-9 and TRBJ2-1; TRBD1 is a possible D gene (5 bases). This CDR3 is 14 amino acids long. CDR1 SEHNR and CDR2 FQNEAQ come from the germline V gene (reference sequence). The germline V and J ends were trimmed by 6 bases and 5 bases, with 14 bases remaining between them. CDR3 in amino acids: CASSWSVGDNEQFF. CDR3 sequence (DNA): TGTGCCAGCAGTTGGTCCGTAGGGGACAATGAGCAGTTCTTC.

This rearrangement joins TRBV28 to TRBJ2-7, with TRBD1 matching 7 bases. Losses at the gene ends were 4 bases for V and 4 bases for J; bases not matched to a gene: 7. The length of the CDR3 is 14 residues. Germline V gene data show CDR1 as MDHEN and CDR2 as SYDVKM. CDR3: CASSSDRTAYEQYF. The CDR3 nucleotides read TGTGCCAGCAGTTCGGACAGGACAGCATACGAGCAGTACTTC.

V and J are TRBV5-4 and TRBJ2-1; 11 bases agree with TRBD2. From germline, CDR1 is SGHNT and CDR2 YYREEE (reference sequence). Trimming took 4 bases from V and 0 from J; bases not matched to a gene: 12. CDR3 length equals 19 residues. CDR3 nucleotide sequence: TGTGCCAGCAGCGGGGGACTAGCGGAGCACTCGAGCTCCTACAATGAGCAGTTCTTC. Translating it yields CASSGGLAEHSSSYNEQFF. The full variable domain, completed using reference TRBV5-4 and TRBJ2-1, is ETGVTQSPTHLIKTRGQQVTLRCSSQSGHNTVSWYQQALGQGPQFIFQYYREEENGRGNFPPRFSGLQFPNYSSELNVNALELDDSALYLCASSGGLAEHSSSYNEQFFGPGTRLTVL.

This clone occurred once. Written as DNA, the CDR3 is TGTGCCAGCAGCCAAGTTAGGCCCGGACTAGCCCACAGGGAGGGCACAGATACGCAGTATTTT. It translates to CASSQVRPGLAHREGTDTQYF. This chain joins TRBV14 and TRBJ2-3, with 8 nucleotides matching TRBD2. Trimming took 1 base from V and 1 from J; bases not matched to a gene: 19. In germline, CDR1 is SGHDN, CDR2 FVKESK. The CDR3 runs 21 residues.

This chain uses TRBV10-1 with TRBJ2-3; D gene uncertain. The V gene's germline CDR1 is WNHNN and CDR2 SYGVQD (reference sequence). There are 14 residues in the CDR3. Trimming removed 2 bases from V and 2 bases from J, with 8 bases in between. The CDR3 loop reads CASSEAVATDTQYF. CDR3 bases: TGCGCCAGCAGTGAGGCCGTGGCCACAGATACGCAGTATTTT.

This clone appeared a single time. The CDR3 is CASRLGLDNSPLHF. CDR3 bases: TGTGCCAGCCGGTTGGGGCTGGATAATTCACCCCTCCACTTT. The chain is built from TRBV19 and TRBJ1-6, with D possibly matching TRBD1 (5 bases). V lost 9 bases to trimming and J lost 5 bases, with 14 bases between them. CDR1 LNHDA and CDR2 SQIVND come from the germline V gene (reference sequence). This CDR3 is 14 amino acids long.

There are a few counts of this clone. The CDR3 sequence: CASSPGDRVFSYEQYF. The CDR3 bases are TGTGCCAGCAGTCCCGGCGACAGGGTATTCTCCTACGAGCAGTACTTC. J is TRBJ2-7 and V is TRBV27, with 7 bases matching TRBD1. Germline loops: CDR1 MNHEY, CDR2 SMNVEV (reference sequence). After removal of 5 bases from V and 0 bases from J, the junction contained 10 bases not matched to a gene. The CDR3 is made up of 16 amino acids.

The chain has TRBV18 and TRBJ2-2; 8 nucleotides agree with TRBD2. Germline values: CDR1 KGHSH, CDR2 LQKENI. Trimming cost V 5 bases and J 0 bases; bases outside gene matches: 5. There are 16 residues in the CDR3. This CDR3 is CASSATSDPNTGELFF. For the CDR3, the DNA is TGTGCCAGCTCAGCGACTAGCGATCCGAACACCGGGGAGCTGTTTTTT.

As concerns this clone: This sample also contains other DNA sequences that code for the same CDR3. V and J are TRBV3-1 (or the pseudogene TRBV3-2) and TRBJ2-7; TRBD2 matches 10 bases. The length of the CDR3 is 14 residues. V was clipped by 1 base and J by 3 bases; unmatched bases: 0. Per germline, CDR1 LGHDT and CDR2 YNNKEL (reference sequence). This CDR3 reads CASSQGTSGYEQYF. In nucleotides, the CDR3 is TGTGCCAGCAGCCAAGGGACTAGCGGCTACGAGCAGTACTTC.

The table lists this clone with a few counts. The chain uses TRBV7-2 and TRBJ2-7; 8 nucleotides line up with TRBD2. This CDR3 region has 15 residues. Germline values: CDR1 SGHTA, CDR2 FQGNSA. J gave up 2 bases and V 5 bases, and 8 bases lay outside the gene matches. In DNA, the CDR3 is TGTGCCAGCAGCACCACGGCGGGGGGCGCCTACGAGCAGTACTTC. This gives the protein CASSTTAGGAYEQYF.

The rearrangement uses TRBV5-1 and TRBJ2-7, with D perhaps TRBD2 (6 bases). Germline CDR1 SGHRS, CDR2 YFSETQ. This CDR3 is 14 amino acids long. V dropped 4 bases and J dropped 4 bases, with 15 bases sitting between them. CDR3 region: CASSTAESGYEQYF. CDR3 nucleotide sequence: TGCGCCAGCAGCACCGCGGAGAGCGGGTACGAGCAGTACTTC.